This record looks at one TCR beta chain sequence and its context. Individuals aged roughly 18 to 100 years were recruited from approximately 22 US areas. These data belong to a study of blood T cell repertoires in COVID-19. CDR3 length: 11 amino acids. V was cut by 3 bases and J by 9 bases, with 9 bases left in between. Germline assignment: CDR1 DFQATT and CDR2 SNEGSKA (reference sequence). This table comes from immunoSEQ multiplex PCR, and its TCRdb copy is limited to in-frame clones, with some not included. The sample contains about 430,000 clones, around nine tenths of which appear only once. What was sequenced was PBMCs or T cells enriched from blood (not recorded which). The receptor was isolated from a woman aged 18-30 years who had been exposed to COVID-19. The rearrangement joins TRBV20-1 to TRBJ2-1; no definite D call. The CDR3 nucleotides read TGCAGTGCTAGTGCCGGAGCTGAGCAGTTCTTC. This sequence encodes CSASAGAEQFF.